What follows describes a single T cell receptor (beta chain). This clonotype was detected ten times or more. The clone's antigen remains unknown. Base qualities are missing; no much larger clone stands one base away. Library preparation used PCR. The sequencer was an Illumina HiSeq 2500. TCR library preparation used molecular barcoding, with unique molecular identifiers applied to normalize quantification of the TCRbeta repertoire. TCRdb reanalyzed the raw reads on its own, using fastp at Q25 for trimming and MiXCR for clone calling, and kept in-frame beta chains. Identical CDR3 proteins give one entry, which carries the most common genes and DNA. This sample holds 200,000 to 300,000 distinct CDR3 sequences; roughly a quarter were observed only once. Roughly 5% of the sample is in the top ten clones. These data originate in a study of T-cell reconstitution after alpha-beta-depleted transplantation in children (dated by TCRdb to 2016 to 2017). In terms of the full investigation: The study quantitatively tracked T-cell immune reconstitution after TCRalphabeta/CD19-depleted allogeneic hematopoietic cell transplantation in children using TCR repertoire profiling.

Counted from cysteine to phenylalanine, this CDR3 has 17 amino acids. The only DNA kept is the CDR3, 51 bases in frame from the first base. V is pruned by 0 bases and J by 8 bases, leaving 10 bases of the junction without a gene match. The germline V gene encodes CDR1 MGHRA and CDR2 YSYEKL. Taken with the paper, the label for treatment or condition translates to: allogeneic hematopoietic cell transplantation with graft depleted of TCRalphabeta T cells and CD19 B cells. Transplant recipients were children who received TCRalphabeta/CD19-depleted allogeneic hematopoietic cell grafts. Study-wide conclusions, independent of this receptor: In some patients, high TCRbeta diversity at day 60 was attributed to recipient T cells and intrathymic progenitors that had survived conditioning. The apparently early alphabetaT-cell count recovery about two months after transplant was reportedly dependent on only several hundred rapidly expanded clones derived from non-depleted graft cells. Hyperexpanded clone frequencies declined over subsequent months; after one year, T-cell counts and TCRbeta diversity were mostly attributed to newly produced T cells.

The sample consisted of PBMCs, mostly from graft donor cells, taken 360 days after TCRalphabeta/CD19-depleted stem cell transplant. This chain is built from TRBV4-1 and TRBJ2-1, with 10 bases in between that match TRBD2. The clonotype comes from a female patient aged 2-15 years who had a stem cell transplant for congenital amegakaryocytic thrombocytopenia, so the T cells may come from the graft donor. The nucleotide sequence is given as TGCGCCAGCAGCCAAGATAGGCGGCTAGCGGGAGATGATGAGCAGTTCTTC. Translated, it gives CASSQDRRLAGDDEQFF.